The T cell receptor beta chain under discussion was sequenced for a study of cytomegalovirus exposure and HLA in healthy donors. Study-level information: An early data release held tens of millions of unique TCRs from HLA-typed donors. Study results and caveats: In a later analysis, TCR beta V- and J-gene trimming was associated with a missense DCLRE1C variant.

The donors gave bone marrow, and they were healthy. Primers included in the PCR were 60 Vbeta and 13 Jbeta primers. TCRdb's copy holds only in-frame clones and misses some; the assay was immunoSEQ multiplex PCR. This table has about 170,000 clones, 76% appearing once. Turning to this clone: The antigen is not known.

The CDR3 runs 16 residues. Per the germline V gene, CDR1 is MRHNA and CDR2 is SNTAGT. Losses at the gene ends were 7 bases for V and 0 bases for J; bases not matched to a gene: 7. This sequence was found in a female donor in good health and CMV-seronegative. The chain uses TRBV6-4 and TRBJ2-2; 8 bases are a match to TRBD1. The sample comprised PBMCs. CDR3 coding DNA: TGTGCCAGCACCTACAGGGGGATCACGAACACCGGGGAGCTGTTTTTT. It specifies CASTYRGITNTGELFF.